A single sample is the source of the 6 T cell receptor beta chains below, sequenced in a study of T-cell reconstitution after alpha-beta-depleted transplantation in children. A library of TCRbeta sequences, prepared with unique molecular identifiers, was generated. MiXCR was run by TCRdb on the PCR reads, yielding one entry per CDR3 protein. This table has some 500,000 distinct CDR3 sequences, approximately 32% appearing once. This specimen was PBMCs from the stem cell graft donor, taken from the stem cell graft. The receptors here all came from a human donor who donated a stem cell graft to a child with aplastic anemia.

This clonotype has at least ten counts. The V call is TRBV29-1, the J call TRBJ2-3; D may match TRBD1 or TRBD2 (7 bases each). Trimming removed 6 bases at V and 3 bases at J, with 16 bases between. Looked up from germline, CDR1 is SQVTM and CDR2 is ANQGSEA. The CDR3 spans 14 residues. The CDR3 spells CSVGAGQKTDTQYF. Written as DNA, the CDR3 is TGCAGCGTGGGAGCGGGACAGAAAACAGATACGCAGTATTTT.

This clonotype was counted once. V usage is TRBV4-1 and J usage is TRBJ2-1; no clear D. This CDR3 comprises 16 residues. Between the trimmed V and J ends, which lost 0 bases and 6 bases, there was a span of 15 bases. CDR1 MGHRA and CDR2 YSYEKL come from the germline V gene. As DNA, the CDR3 is TGCGCCAGCAGCCAAGATTTGGGTATAGTCATCAATGAGCAGTTCTTC. Translation: CASSQDLGIVINEQFF.

The chain is built from TRBV5-1 and TRBJ1-2; TRBD1 agrees at 9 bases. There are 14 residues in the CDR3. Trimming removed 0 bases from V and 5 bases from J; junction bases left unmatched: 2. The germline gives CDR1 SGHRS, CDR2 YFSETQ. The CDR3, as DNA: TGCGCCAGCAGCTTGGAGGGACAGGGATATGGCTACACCTTC. It yields the protein CASSLEGQGYGYTF.

This clonotype has only a few counts. The V and J genes are TRBV10-3 and TRBJ2-1, with D maybe TRBD2 (6 bases). V dropped 0 bases and J dropped 5 bases, with 11 bases sitting between them. Germline V gene lookup returns CDR1 ENHRY and CDR2 SYGVKD. CDR3 length: 15 residues. The CDR3, as DNA: TGTGCCATCAGTGAGTCCCTAGCGCAAGACAATGAGCAGTTCTTC. Encoded protein: CAISESLAQDNEQFF.

This clonotype has just a few counts. This rearrangement joins TRBV20-1 to TRBJ1-4; D unclear. V was cut by 6 bases and J by 5 bases, with 13 bases left in between. Germline CDR1 is DFQATT and CDR2 is SNEGSKA (reference sequence). The CDR3 totals 13 residues. The CDR3 DNA sequence: TGCAGTGCCCCGGGAGGGCAGAATGAAAAACTGTTTTTT. As protein: CSAPGGQNEKLFF.

This clonotype showed up many times. A junction end diverges from the germline sequence, so it may reflect a read error. The chain links TRBV27 to TRBJ2-2; D is uncertain. This CDR3 comprises 12 residues. Germline-derived CDR1 and CDR2 are MNHEY and SMNVEV (reference sequence). This CDR3 reads CASSLLTGELFF. The CDR3, as DNA: TGCGCCAGCAGCTTGTTAACCGGGGAGCTGTTTTTT.